This entry concerns a single TCR beta chain. After thawing and overnight rest, PBMC were stained with GMM-loaded CD1B tetramer, viability dye and anti-CD3 for sorting. The lipid loaded on the CD1B tetramers was C32 glucose monomycolate from Rhodococcus equi. PBMC for tetramer sorting were first depleted of CD14-expressing monocytes. These data belong to a study of T cells in tuberculosis. Study summary: T cells were selected with CD1B tetramers loaded with glucose monomycolate.

The table came from immunoSEQ multiplex PCR; TCRdb's copy has only in-frame clones and leaves some out. The table has 80,000 to 100,000 clones, roughly 93% seen once. Germline trimming cut 3 bases from V and 1 base from J; bases unmatched to any gene: 9. Germline V CDR1 and CDR2: SGHRS, YFSETQ. This CDR3 has 16 residues. General observations from the study: Low-affinity CD1B-GMM tetramer-binding T cells may have been missed.

This sequence joins TRBV5-1 and TRBJ2-7; 8 nucleotides align to TRBD1. The sample comprised CD1b-GMM tetramer-negative cells sorted from PBMCs. The sequence was obtained from an adult woman with latent tuberculosis. This CDR3 reads CASSSQGQGISYEQYF. The CDR3 DNA follows: TGCGCCAGCAGCTCGCAAGGACAGGGCATTTCCTACGAGCAGTACTTC.